These T cell receptor beta chains were read from a single sample in a study of T-cell memory formation after mild COVID-19. TCRdb re-called the 5' RACE reads with MiXCR, one entry per CDR3 protein. The sample comprises about 260,000 distinct CDR3 sequences, around 8% of which are singletons, and around a fifth rests with the top ten. The sample was PBMCs or a T cell subset sorted from them (not recorded which). The origin of the receptors is a man younger than 35 who had mild COVID-19 (a few samples of this study predate the infection). Cell type and time point are not known. Both conserved end residues are part of each CDR3. A D gene is named only where the DNA matches it firmly. Clone size appears in some rows only: once, few, many, or a class for an expanded clone.

TGCGCCAGCAGCGGCCGCGGGGGGTTCCAAGAGACCCAGTACTTC,CASSGRGGFQETQYF,-,TRBJ2-5,TRBV5-1,TRBD2
TGTGCCAGCAGCCACCTCATGGGAGGGACCAAAAACATTCAGTACTTC,CASSHLMGGTKNIQYF,few,TRBJ2-4,TRBV5-6,TRBD2
TGTGCCAGCTGCAGCTCTGGGGCCAACGTCCTGACTTTC,CASCSSGANVLTF,few,TRBJ2-6,TRBV2,-
TGTGCCAGCACGGGACTAGCGGGGGGTCTCGAGCAGTACTTC,CASTGLAGGLEQYF,-,TRBJ2-7,TRBV2,TRBD2
TGCGCCAGCAGCCAAGGTTCGACAGTTCGAGAGCAGTTCTTC,CASSQGSTVREQFF,few,TRBJ2-1,TRBV4-3,-
TGTGCCAGCAGTCCAGCGGGGGACCCGTACCAAGAGACCCAGTACTTC,CASSPAGDPYQETQYF,-,TRBJ2-5,TRBV6-5,TRBD2
TGCGCCAGCAGTCCGTCTAGCGGGGGCTGGGACTCCTACAATGAGCAGTTCTTC,CASSPSSGGWDSYNEQFF,few,TRBJ2-1,TRBV23-1,TRBD2
TGCAGCGGTGAGGGCTGGGTGGACAATGAGCAGTTCTTC,CSGEGWVDNEQFF,-,TRBJ2-1,TRBV29-1,-
TGTGCCAGCAGTTTAACGACAGGGGGTTATAATTCACCCCTCCACTTT,CASSLTTGGYNSPLHF,many,TRBJ1-6,TRBV12-3/TRBV12-4,TRBD1
TGCGCCAGCATACTAGGCAGGCAGACCGGGGAGCTGTTTTTT,CASILGRQTGELFF,-,TRBJ2-2,TRBV5-1,-
TGTGCCAGCAGCCAAGTCAAGATGAGCGGGGCTTACAATGAGCAGTTCTTC,CASSQVKMSGAYNEQFF,-,TRBJ2-1,TRBV3-1,TRBD2
TGTGCCAGTAGTAGGGAAGACAGGGCCTATGGCTACACCTTC,CASSREDRAYGYTF,-,TRBJ1-2,TRBV19,TRBD1
TGTGCCAGCAGCTTCCTTTGGTCCCCTGGAGCTTTCTTT,CASSFLWSPGAFF,few,TRBJ1-1,TRBV28,-
TGCAGCGTAGGGGACGCAAGCAATTCACCCCTCCACTTT,CSVGDASNSPLHF,few,TRBJ1-6,TRBV29-1,-
TGTGCCAGCAGCTTGGGACTTGATGGCTACACCTTC,CASSLGLDGYTF,many,TRBJ1-2,TRBV11-2,-
TGTGCCAGCAGCTTTTTACAGGGGAATCAGCCCCAGCATTTT,CASSFLQGNQPQHF,few,TRBJ1-5,TRBV11-2,TRBD1
TGTGCCAGTACTGGTTTCCACCAGCCCCAGCATTTT,CASTGFHQPQHF,-,TRBJ1-5,TRBV19,-
TGTGCCAGTAGTATAGTAGGAGCCTTCAATGAGCAGTTCTTC,CASSIVGAFNEQFF,-,TRBJ2-1,TRBV19,-
TGTGCCAGCAGTTCACAGGGAGGCAATCAGCCCCAGCATTTT,CASSSQGGNQPQHF,-,TRBJ1-5,TRBV12-3/TRBV12-4,-
TGTGCCAGCAGCTTACGACAGGGCGGGGTCACTGAAGCTTTCTTT,CASSLRQGGVTEAFF,few,TRBJ1-1,TRBV7-9,TRBD1
TGCGCCAGCAGCTTGTTCCAACGGACCTACAATGAGCAGTTCTTC,CASSLFQRTYNEQFF,many,TRBJ2-1,TRBV5-1,-
TGCGCCAGCAGCGCAGGGTACACTGAAGCTTTCTTT,CASSAGYTEAFF,few,TRBJ1-1,TRBV4-3,-
TGTGCCAGCAGCTTAGGGTGGGGGCAAGGGCTGTTTAGCAATCAGCCCCAGCATTTT,CASSLGWGQGLFSNQPQHF,few,TRBJ1-5,TRBV11-2,-
TGTGCCAGCACCTGGACAGGGGGCGGGCCCCAGCATTTT,CASTWTGGGPQHF,few,TRBJ1-5,TRBV12-3/TRBV12-4,TRBD1
TGTGCCAGCAGCTTCAAAAGGGCACCACTCCACTTT,CASSFKRAPLHF,-,TRBJ1-6,TRBV5-8,-
TGTGCCAGCTCTAACTACTCCTACGAGCAGTACTTC,CASSNYSYEQYF,-,TRBJ2-7,TRBV18,-
TGTGCCAGCTCACCGCTACAGGGGGCTGGGGAAAAACTGTTTTTT,CASSPLQGAGEKLFF,-,TRBJ1-4,TRBV18,TRBD1
TGCAGTGCGTCTGGTGGGGCAGGGTATGGCTACACCTTC,CSASGGAGYGYTF,-,TRBJ1-2,TRBV20-1,-
TGCGCCAGCAGTGCCACAGGGGGGAATCAGCCCCAGCATTTT,CASSATGGNQPQHF,many,TRBJ1-5,TRBV5-1,TRBD1
TGTGCCAGCAGTTACGGCCCCAGAGGGGAGACCCAGTACTTC,CASSYGPRGETQYF,few,TRBJ2-5,TRBV6-2/TRBV6-3,-
TGTGCCAGCAGTTGGGCGGGTGAGACCCAGTACTTC,CASSWAGETQYF,-,TRBJ2-5,TRBV6-2/TRBV6-3,-
TGCGCCAGCAGTGGACTAGCGGGGGGCTACGAGCAGTACTTC,CASSGLAGGYEQYF,few,TRBJ2-7,TRBV10-2,TRBD2